This record concerns one TCR beta chain sequence. It lacks a known antigen. Base-call qualities are not available, and no considerably larger clone is one nucleotide away. The immunoSEQ Assay, a bias-controlled multiplex PCR, was used to amplify TCRbeta CDR3 regions from genomic DNA. Under the source paper's analysis protocol: The number of nucleated cells in each sample was estimated from the amplification of reference gene primers within the assay. Sequence reads were collapsed and filtered to measure the absolute abundance of every unique TCRbeta CDR3 rearrangement. Productive Simpson clonality was computed per sample as the square root of Simpson's diversity index over productive rearrangements. Held by TCRdb, this immuneACCESS table contains in-frame sequences only and omits some clones. Under half of the omission traces to an unresolved V gene where checked; the cause of the rest is unknown. V and J calls and clone size come straight from that table; D and trimming were deduced from the DNA. Here the sample has 300,000 to 450,000 clones; roughly 87% occur a single time. The ten largest clones capture about 0.93% of the sample.

This sample is drawn from a study of blood T cell repertoires in COVID-19 (dated by TCRdb to the early 2020s). In terms of the full investigation: Collaborator samples came from the United States, Italy and Spain and covered acute and convalescent phases of COVID-19. The material from the prospective study consisted of cDNA or gDNA derived from T cells, B-cell-depleted T cells, or PBMCs. The dataset comprised deeply sampled blood TCRbeta repertoires from subjects exposed to, actively infected with, or recovered from COVID-19. The repertoires were released in a freely available public database meant as a resource for research on the immune response to SARS-CoV-2. Samples came from the ongoing ImmuneRACE study (first 160 participants) plus 1,254 subjects from 6 global collaborators. A de-identified subject ID, COVID-19 status, age in years and sex were almost always included in the sample metadata. Where available, HLA class I and class II types were taken from metadata supplied by the sample provider and were not determined by assay-based typing. What the study reported, not specific to this receptor: Clinical and demographic metadata were provided uncurated, with the amount varying by source and participant.

The junction shows trimming of 5 bases on V and 3 bases on J, plus 17 bases between the germline ends. Including cysteine and phenylalanine, the CDR3 has 16 amino acids. Only the CDR3 region is kept as DNA, spanning 48 bases read in frame from base 1. The germline V gene encodes CDR1 MNHEY and CDR2 SMNVEV (reference sequence). Participants in the prospective study were enrolled through a virtual design, were aged roughly 18 to 100 years, and lived in some 24 United States geographic areas. In the prospective study, participants were assigned to cohorts based on the clinical history participants reported in a screening survey and a study questionnaire. Recovered participants in ImmuneRACE Cohort 3 were defined by two consecutive negative NP/OP PCR tests, clearance by a healthcare professional, or resolution of symptoms. In the prospective study, mobile phlebotomists collected whole blood, serum and a nasopharyngeal or oropharyngeal swab from each participant. Over a roughly two-month period, participants in the prospective study had the option of providing additional blood draws and questionnaires. Prospective study blood samples were shipped either frozen or at room temperature before DNA extraction.

The rearrangement joined TRBV27 to TRBJ1-5; TRBD1 might be the D gene, on 5 matching bases. The sample comprised PBMCs or T cells enriched from blood (not recorded which). The receptor was derived from a woman under 40 who had recovered from COVID-19. Here is the DNA: TGTGCCAGCAGTAGTTATGGTGCGGGGGTCAATCAGCCCCAGCATTTT. It translates to CASSSYGAGVNQPQHF.